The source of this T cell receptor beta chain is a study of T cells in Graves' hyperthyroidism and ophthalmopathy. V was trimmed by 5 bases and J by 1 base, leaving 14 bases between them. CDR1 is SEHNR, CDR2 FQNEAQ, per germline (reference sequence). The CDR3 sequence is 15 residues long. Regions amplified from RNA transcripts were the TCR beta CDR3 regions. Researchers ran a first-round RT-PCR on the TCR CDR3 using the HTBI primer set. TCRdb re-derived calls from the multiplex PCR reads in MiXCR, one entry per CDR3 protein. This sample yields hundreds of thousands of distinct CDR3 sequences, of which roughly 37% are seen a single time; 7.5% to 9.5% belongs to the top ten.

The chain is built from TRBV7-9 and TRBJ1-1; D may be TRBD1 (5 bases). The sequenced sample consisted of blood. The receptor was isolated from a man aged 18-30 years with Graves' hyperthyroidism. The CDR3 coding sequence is TGTGCCAGCAGCCAGGGAGGAGCAACGAACACTGAAGCTTTCTTT. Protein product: CASSQGGATNTEAFF.